The rows below give T cell receptor beta chains drawn from one sample of a study of blood T cell repertoires in COVID-19. The data were produced by immunoSEQ multiplex PCR, yet TCRdb's version contains in-frame clones alone and is incomplete. The repertoire holds 85,000 to 110,000 clones, around 90% seen once, with approximately 3.1% in the top ten. The source material was peripheral blood. These receptors were obtained from a man over 45 in a cohort sampled during active COVID-19. The CDR3 runs from the conserved cysteine through the conserved F or W. D genes are given only for firm matches. For some rows the clone size is stated as once, few or many, or as a class when expanded; others skip it.

d_call	v_call	j_call	clone_size	cdr3_aa	cdr3_nt
NA	TRBV27	TRBJ2-1	NA	CASSLSQGHYNEQFF	TGTGCCAGCAGTTTATCCCAGGGCCACTACAATGAGCAGTTCTTC
NA	TRBV21-1	TRBJ1-2	NA	CASSIQGADYGYTF	TGTGCCAGCAGCATACAGGGAGCTGACTATGGCTACACCTTC
TRBD2	TRBV28	TRBJ2-5	NA	CASSKSGGLETQYF	TGTGCCAGCAGTAAATCGGGGGGGCTGGAGACCCAGTACTTC
NA	TRBV2	TRBJ2-4	NA	CASLTGQRDIQYF	TGTGCCAGCTTAACGGGACAAAGGGACATTCAGTACTTC
TRBD1	TRBV6-5	TRBJ1-5	NA	CASSTDRGQPQHF	TGTGCCAGCAGCACGGACAGGGGTCAGCCCCAGCATTTT
NA	TRBV11-3	TRBJ2-7	NA	CASSLARFGGEQYF	TGTGCCAGCAGCTTAGCGAGATTCGGCGGCGAGCAGTACTTC
NA	TRBV7-9	TRBJ2-3	NA	CASSLWSTSTDTQYF	TGTGCCAGCAGCCTGTGGAGTACTAGCACAGATACGCAGTATTTT
TRBD2	TRBV7-9	TRBJ2-5	NA	CASSSTRTSAVQETQYF	TGTGCCAGCAGCTCCACCCGGACTAGCGCGGTACAAGAGACCCAGTACTTC
TRBD1	TRBV9	TRBJ2-1	NA	CASSPPGQGVGEQFF	TGTGCCAGCAGTCCGCCGGGACAGGGGGTAGGTGAGCAGTTCTTC
TRBD1	TRBV27	TRBJ2-7	NA	CASSLSPPGQGAEQYF	TGTGCCAGCAGTTTGTCCCCCCCGGGACAGGGGGCCGAGCAGTACTTC
NA	TRBV6-5	TRBJ1-5	NA	CASSRDYSNQPQHF	TGTGCCAGCAGCCGGGATTATAGCAATCAGCCCCAGCATTTT
TRBD2	TRBV10-2	TRBJ2-3	NA	CASSRGSGGTDTQYF	TGCGCCAGCAGTCGGGGTAGCGGGGGGACAGATACGCAGTATTTT
TRBD2	TRBV5-1	TRBJ2-5	few	CASSTRGGAEETQYF	TGCGCCAGCAGCACCCGGGGGGGGGCGGAGGAGACCCAGTACTTC
TRBD1	TRBV18	TRBJ2-7	NA	CASSLRDRSSYEQYF	TGTGCCAGCTCCCTACGGGACAGGAGCTCCTACGAGCAGTACTTC
NA	TRBV5-1	TRBJ2-3	NA	CASSFAGGSTDTQYF	TGCGCCAGCAGCTTCGCGGGCGGTAGCACAGATACGCAGTATTTT
TRBD1	TRBV11-3	TRBJ1-1	NA	CASSSSTGRTEAFF	TGTGCCAGCAGCTCGTCGACAGGGAGGACTGAAGCTTTCTTT
NA	TRBV5-1	TRBJ1-5	once	CASSLMGDSNQPQHF	TGCGCCAGCAGCCTTATGGGAGATAGCAATCAGCCCCAGCATTTT
NA	TRBV3-1/TRBV3-2	TRBJ1-2	NA	CASSLSGGNYGYTF	TGTGCCAGCAGCCTTTCGGGGGGGAACTATGGCTACACCTTC
NA	TRBV19	TRBJ2-3	NA	CASSMIGSAGGTQYF	TGTGCCAGTAGTATGATAGGGTCCGCAGGGGGGACGCAGTATTTT
NA	TRBV7-9	TRBJ1-1	NA	CASESGQGITEAFF	TGTGCCAGCGAGTCCGGGCAGGGAATCACTGAAGCTTTCTTT
TRBD1	TRBV28	TRBJ1-5	medium-sized	CASSLSTGEHQPQHF	TGTGCCAGCAGTTTATCGACAGGGGAGCACCAGCCCCAGCATTTT
NA	TRBV30	TRBJ1-5	NA	CAWREEMKINQPQHF	TGTGCCTGGAGGGAGGAGATGAAGATCAATCAGCCCCAGCATTTT
TRBD2	TRBV11-2	TRBJ2-5	NA	CASSLDMWEGETQYF	TGTGCCAGCAGCTTAGATATGTGGGAGGGGGAGACCCAGTACTTC
NA	TRBV5-4	TRBJ1-2	NA	CASSLVPLSNYGYTF	TGTGCCAGCAGCTTGGTTCCGCTAAGTAACTATGGCTACACCTTC
NA	TRBV3-1/TRBV3-2	TRBJ1-5	NA	CASSPDRNQPQHF	TGTGCCAGCAGCCCTGACAGAAATCAGCCCCAGCATTTT
TRBD1	TRBV5-4	TRBJ1-2	NA	CASSYNARQGAGGYTF	TGTGCCAGCAGCTACAACGCCCGACAGGGGGCGGGTGGCTACACCTTC
NA	TRBV19	TRBJ1-3	NA	CASSPGGSGNTIYF	TGTGCCAGTTCTCCCGGGGGATCTGGAAACACCATATATTTT